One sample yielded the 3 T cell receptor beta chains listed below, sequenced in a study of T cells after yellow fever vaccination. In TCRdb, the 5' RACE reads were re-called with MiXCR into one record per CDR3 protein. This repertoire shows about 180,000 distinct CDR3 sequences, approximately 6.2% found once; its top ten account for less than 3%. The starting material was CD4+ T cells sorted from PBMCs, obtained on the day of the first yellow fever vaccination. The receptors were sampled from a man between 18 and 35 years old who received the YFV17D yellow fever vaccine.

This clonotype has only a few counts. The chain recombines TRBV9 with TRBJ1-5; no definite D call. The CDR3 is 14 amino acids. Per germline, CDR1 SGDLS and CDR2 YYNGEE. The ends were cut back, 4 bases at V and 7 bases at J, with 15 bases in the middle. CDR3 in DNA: TGTGCCAGCAGCCCCGGGAGGATCGGGCAGCCCCAGCATTTT. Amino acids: CASSPGRIGQPQHF.

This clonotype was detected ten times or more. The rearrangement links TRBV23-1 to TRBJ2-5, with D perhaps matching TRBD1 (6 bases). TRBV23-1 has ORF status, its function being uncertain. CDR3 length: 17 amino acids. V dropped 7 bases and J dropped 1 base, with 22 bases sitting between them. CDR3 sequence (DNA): TGCGCCAGCACCCCTAGGGGGTCAGGGAGCTTCCAAGAGACCCAGTACTTC. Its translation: CASTPRGSGSFQETQYF.

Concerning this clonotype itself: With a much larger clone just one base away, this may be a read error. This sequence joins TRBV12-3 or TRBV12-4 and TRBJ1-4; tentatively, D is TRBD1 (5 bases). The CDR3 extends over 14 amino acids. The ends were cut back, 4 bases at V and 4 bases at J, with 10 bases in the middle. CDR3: CASSSGTINEKLFF. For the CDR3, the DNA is TGTGCCAGCAGTTCGGGGACGATTAATGAAAAACTGTTTTTT.